This paragraph covers one T cell receptor (beta chain) sequence. The antigen it binds to is not known. The sample is drawn from a study of cytomegalovirus exposure and HLA in healthy donors (dated by TCRdb to about 2017). Background on the whole study: In an earlier analysis of 550 to 750 of the donors, less than 350 Gb of sequence data and roughly 100 million unique TCR beta sequences from 150 million to 200 million T cells were reported. Roughly 320 gigabases of sequencing data and 75 million to 85 million unique TCR sequences made up an early release that covered about 640 HLA-typed donors. The genetic ancestry cluster associated with self-reported Caucasian donors included 80% to 90% of the roughly 390 genotyped donors. The study was designed to test whether signatures of past pathogen exposure could be identified by cataloging public T cell receptors. The T cell repertoires of some 670 subjects were profiled by immunosequencing and related to cytomegalovirus serostatus. A separate validation cohort of over 95 different subjects was used in addition to the approximately 640-subject first cohort. The study combined high-throughput TCR immunosequencing, statistical association of individual TCRs with disease status, and machine learning to predict cytomegalovirus infection status. To study patterns of TCR occurrence, a later analysis re-analyzed previously published TCR beta repertoires from 550 to 800 donors and added high-resolution HLA genotyping. Rather than using new phenotypic data, the later analysis identified candidate immune exposures from TCR beta sequences and from how often those sequences occurred across donors. An earlier analysis of fewer than 750 of the donors used high-throughput TCR beta sequencing to judge whether each TCR beta V gene segment behaved as functional or pseudogenic. Alongside the repertoire data, information on donor age, sex, ethnicity and CMV serostatus was compiled. A later genetic analysis took genome-wide SNP genotypes for about three fifths of the 666 donors and used that subset as a discovery cohort. All discovery cohort repertoires had been generated using a single sequencing platform. Class I and class II HLA loci were covered by the typing at four-digit resolution. The number of typed donors differed by locus: 629-630 for A, B, C, DRB1 and DQB1; approximately 520 for DQA1; some 590 for DPA1; and 450 to 480 for DPB1. A handful of DR-DQ haplotypes were treated as single units for association and clustering because of strong linkage in the cohort. Among roughly 370 genotyped donors of the cohort, an average of approximately 230,000 unique TCR beta nucleotide sequences were sequenced per donor, around a sixth of them non-productive.

The cohort comprised under 700 healthy bone marrow donors. At the time of sampling, every cohort member was nominally healthy, though immune exposures that went unrecorded were likely present. The donor tested CMV seropositive, placing the donor among the 250 to 350 seropositive members of the cohort. A peripheral blood sample was provided by each donor, and peripheral blood mononuclear cells were used for TCR beta sequencing. The Qiagen DNeasy Blood Extraction Kit was used to extract genomic DNA from the blood cell samples. Relative to germline, V is 3 bases shorter and J is 8 bases shorter, with 14 bases between their ends. Sequences SQVTM (CDR1) and ANQGSEA (CDR2) are obtained from the germline V gene. The CDR3, cysteine through valine, is 12 amino acids long. Solely the CDR3 DNA is kept, with 36 bases framed from the first base. What the study reported, not specific to this receptor: Because counts were too low, around 17 rarely observed V segments, including chromosome 9 orphons, were left out of the earlier analysis of several hundred of the donors. It was suggested by the authors that the approach could potentially be generalized to other disease states and immunological phenotypes. Linkage disequilibrium might explain the correlated functional status among segregating V segments, but an unknown experimental factor could not be ruled out. In an earlier analysis of some 640 of the donors, most TCR beta V segments were observed in productive rearrangements about 90% or about 30% of the time, broadly matching IMGT annotations. An association between a missense DCLRE1C variant and V-gene and J-gene trimming of TCR beta chains was found in a later genetic analysis and replicated in an independent cohort. The cohort was sequenced for TCR beta chains only, and without alpha or paired-chain data the features that could be detected were limited. Most TCR sequences were observed very rarely across donors, whereas some public TCRs were present in many individuals. Presence/absence analyses assumed roughly uniform sequencing depth across donors, an assumption that may not hold. When HLA alleles, especially DR and DQ, strongly co-occurred, TCR associations were difficult to assign to individual alleles. Several of the top co-occurrence clusters appeared to be linked to parvovirus B19, influenza, CMV and Epstein-Barr virus, according to a later analysis. Because HLA typing was unavailable for some donors at each locus, only the typed subset was used in association tests. A cluster of highly shared sequence variants was judged likely to represent a technical artifact of the sequencing pipeline. In the study, approximately 150 TCR beta chains were listed as associated with cytomegalovirus. In a later analysis, the rate of TCR association differed among HLA loci, with DRB1 alleles having the most associated TCRs and HLA-C alleles having the fewest. Immune exposure information for the cohort was limited to CMV serostatus. Most CMV-associated TCR beta chains appeared to be HLA-restricted in a later analysis, and the HLA associations seemed to be driven largely by CMV exposure. Compared with equally common non-associated chains, HLA-associated TCR beta chains in a later analysis were more clonally expanded and had lower generation probabilities. In a later genetic analysis, fewer N-insertions in productive TCRs were reported among donors in an Asian-associated ancestry cluster than the approximately 670-donor mean. A further reported finding was that TCR beta sequences accurately predicted the HLA-A and HLA-B alleles for most subjects in the first cohort. In a later analysis, some 18,000 TCR beta sequences were associated with specific HLA alleles at a false discovery rate of 0.05. Because the 87-base-pair reads could not distinguish some IMGT-functional V segments, including TRBV6-2 and TRBV6-3, those segments were excluded. In both the original and validation cohorts, the classifier was reported to diagnose cytomegalovirus status with high specificity and sensitivity. In vitro tests confirmed that three of the cytomegalovirus-associated TCR beta chains recognize cytomegalovirus antigens.

Receptors were amplified or captured by the immunoSEQ multiplex PCR assay. The multiplex PCR relied on a mix of 60 forward primers for TCR Vbeta segments and 13 reverse primers for TCR Jbeta segments. The CDR3 region of rearranged TCR beta genes was amplified from genomic DNA with a multiplex PCR assay. On the Illumina HiSeq System, the amplified TCR beta libraries were sequenced as 87-base-pair reads. For the original study's pipeline: Across the 600 to 700 repertoires, a later analysis counted 80 million or so unique TCR beta chains, 9 million to 14 million of which were shared by at least two donors. Raw reads were error-corrected and collapsed into unique sequences by a nearest-neighbor algorithm in which closely related sequences were merged to remove PCR and sequencing errors. To assign V, D and J gene segments, CDR3 sequences were aligned to IMGT reference sequences. For a sequence to be retained, a match of at least six nucleotides was required to both a V gene segment and a J gene segment. A rearrangement was called productive if the CDR3 had no stop codons and remained in frame with V and J, and every other rearrangement was called non-productive. Following IMGT convention, CDR3 was defined as the stretch from the second conserved V-encoded cysteine to the conserved J-encoded phenylalanine. The earlier analysis of about 500 of the donors excluded sequences that lacked an unambiguous match to a single V gene segment. In an earlier analysis of more than 500 of the donors, a V segment was called functional when productive rearrangements were above 56.7%, and segregating when the standard deviation between donors exceeded 5%. A statistical classification framework was developed to diagnose cytomegalovirus status using the catalog of TCR beta chain sequences. A later analysis assigned V and J genes by comparing TCR nucleotide sequences with IMGT/GENE-DB human TR gene sequences. A later analysis assigned CDR3 sequences and most-parsimonious VDJ recombination scenarios with the TCRdist pipeline. In a later analysis, each TCR beta chain was defined by its CDR3 amino acid sequence together with its V-gene family, and reads lacking a unique V-gene family were excluded. As a way to deal with suspected cross-contamination and a sequencing artifact, a later analysis dropped hundreds of nucleotide sequences that were highly shared and had low generation probability. In a later analysis, a clonal expansion index was calculated for each public chain from normalized within-repertoire ranks of inferred template counts. A later analysis computed generation probabilities with a VDJ recombination model fitted to out-of-frame rearrangements, and checked the results against IGoR. A later analysis scored TCR-TCR, TCR-HLA and TCR-CMV co-occurrence with hypergeometric tests, applying a repertoire-size bias correction to TCR pairs. To estimate false discovery rates, a later analysis permuted the HLA or CMV assignments 20 times. A later analysis grouped co-occurring TCRs with DBSCAN, adding TCRdist sequence similarity when clustering within HLA-allele-positive subsets. Co-occurrence clustering excluded repertoires with fewer than 30,000 or more than 120,000 public chains, plus five with anomalous nucleotide sharing. The immuneACCESS repertoire file appears here via TCRdb, limited to in-frame rearrangements. These files lack a portion of the clones; in checked studies, under half of the deficit traces to unresolved V genes, and the cause of the others is not known. V and J calls and clone size are copied from that table; D and trimming were computed from the DNA. This sample's table carries 75,000 to 95,000 clones. The top ten clonotypes cover around 5% of the sample.

This receptor was identified in a girl aged 10 to 17 in good health and CMV-seropositive. Sequenced input: PBMCs. The chain joins TRBV29-1 to TRBJ2-7; the D gene cannot be named for sure. The CDR3 here reads CSVEGHDWKQYV. The bases read TGCAGCGTTGAGGGCCATGATTGGAAGCAGTACGTC.